The T cell receptor beta chain described here comes from a study of post-analysis software for immune sequencing data. Turning to the study itself: As for disease course, relapsing-remitting, secondary progressive and progressive-relapsing multiple sclerosis were all included. Broader study findings: There was significantly lower normalized Chao1 diversity in multiple sclerosis patients than in controls. In patients, a few TRBV segments were more frequent than in controls, with TRBV5-6, TRBV5-1 and TRBV20-1 among them.

Only a few counts were recorded for this clonotype. Its antigen is not known. The TCR beta cDNA libraries contained unique molecular identifiers. TCRdb ran MiXCR on the PCR reads and lists one entry per CDR3 protein. The repertoire holds hundreds of thousands of distinct CDR3 sequences, with 30% to 45% as singletons. The CDR3 has 12 amino acids. V lost 5 bases and J lost 1, with 6 bases in between. This receptor was obtained from a girl aged 10 to 17 with multiple sclerosis. The V gene is TRBV12-3 or TRBV12-4, the J gene TRBJ2-7; D gene uncertain. Specimen: blood. The CDR3 bases are TGTGCCAGCAGTAGGGTATCCTACGAGCAGTACTTC. As protein: CASSRVSYEQYF.